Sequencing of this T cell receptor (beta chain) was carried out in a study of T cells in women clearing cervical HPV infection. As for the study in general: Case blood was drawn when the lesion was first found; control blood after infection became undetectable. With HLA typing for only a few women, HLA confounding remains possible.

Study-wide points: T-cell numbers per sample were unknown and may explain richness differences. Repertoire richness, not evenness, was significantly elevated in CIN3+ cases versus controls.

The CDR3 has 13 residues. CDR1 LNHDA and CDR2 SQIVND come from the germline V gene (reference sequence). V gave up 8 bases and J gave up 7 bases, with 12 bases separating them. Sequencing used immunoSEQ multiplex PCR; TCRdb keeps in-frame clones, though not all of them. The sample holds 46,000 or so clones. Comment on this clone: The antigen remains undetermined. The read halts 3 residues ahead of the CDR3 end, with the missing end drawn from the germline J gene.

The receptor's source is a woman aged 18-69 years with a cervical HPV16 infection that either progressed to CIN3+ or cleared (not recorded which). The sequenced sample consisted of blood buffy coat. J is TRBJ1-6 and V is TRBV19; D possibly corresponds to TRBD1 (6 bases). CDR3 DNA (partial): TGTGCCAGTTCGAGGGGGGGGAATTCACCC. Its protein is CASSRGGNSP. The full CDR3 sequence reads CASSRGGNSPLHF.